One sample yielded the 23 T cell receptor beta chains listed below, sequenced in a study of T-cell memory formation after mild COVID-19. TCRdb reprocessed the 5' RACE reads via MiXCR and lists one record per CDR3 protein. This table holds over 95,000 distinct CDR3 sequences, about 20% found once. The sample was PBMCs or a T cell subset sorted from them (not recorded which). These receptors were collected from a man between 18 and 29 years old who had mild COVID-19 (a few samples of this study predate the infection). Cell type and time point are not known.

J is TRBJ2-3 and V is TRBV5-6; tentatively, D is TRBD1 (6 bases). V lost 4 bases, J lost 4 bases, and 16 bases lay in between. The germline V gene has CDR1 SGHDT and CDR2 YYEEEE. The CDR3 totals 15 residues. CDR3 in DNA: TGTGCCAGCAGCCGCGGAGACTGGGGGCCAGATACGCAGTATTTT. This translates into CASSRGDWGPDTQYF.

V and J are TRBV12-3 or TRBV12-4 and TRBJ2-5; no reliable D call. V gave up 7 bases and J gave up 2 bases, with 14 bases separating them. This CDR3 is built from 14 residues. The CDR3 loop is CASIEGRLQETQYF. The CDR3, as DNA: TGTGCCAGCATCGAAGGACGGTTACAAGAGACCCAGTACTTC.

V gene TRBV29-1 combines with J gene TRBJ1-1; D ambiguous. V was trimmed by 6 bases and J by 8 bases, leaving 10 bases between them. Germline values: CDR1 SQVTM, CDR2 ANQGSEA. CDR3 length: 10 amino acids. CDR3 protein: CSVDSPEAFF. The CDR3 DNA sequence: TGCAGCGTCGACTCGCCAGAAGCTTTCTTT. Full variable domain (rest looked up from reference TRBV29-1 and TRBJ1-1): SAVISQKPSRDICQRGTSLTIQCQVDSQVTMMFWYRQQPGQSLTLIATANQGSEATYESGFVIDKFPISRPNLTFSTLTVSNMSPEDSSIYLCSVDSPEAFFGQGTRLTVV.

This clonotype has just a few counts. V usage is TRBV10-2 and J usage is TRBJ2-5, with D unresolved. This CDR3 region has 14 residues. CDR1 and CDR2 from the germline V gene are WSHSY and SAAADI. V lost 4 bases to trimming and J lost 4 bases, with 13 bases between them. This CDR3 reads CASSVVSKGETQYF. CDR3 DNA sequence: TGCGCCAGCAGTGTTGTTAGCAAAGGAGAGACCCAGTACTTC.

The sample holds a few counts of this clonotype. The V and J genes are TRBV28 and TRBJ2-2; D may be TRBD2 (6 bases). Looked up from germline, CDR1 is MDHEN and CDR2 is SYDVKM. The V end lost 8 bases, the J end lost 5 bases, and 9 bases lay between the germline ends. The CDR3 is made up of 12 amino acids. CDR3 nucleotide sequence: TGTGCCAGCGTAGCGGTGACCGGGGAGCTGTTTTTT. This codes for CASVAVTGELFF.

This clonotype was found a few times. The chain combines TRBV9 with TRBJ1-3; D remains ambiguous. V lost 3 bases to trimming and J lost 4 bases, with 5 bases between them. Germline V gene lookup returns CDR1 SGDLS and CDR2 YYNGEE. The CDR3 has 12 residues. CDR3 in DNA: TGTGCCAGCAGCGACCGGGGAAACACCATATATTTT. Translation: CASSDRGNTIYF.

This sequence joins TRBV10-3 and TRBJ2-2; D is undetermined. The CDR3 has 16 amino acids. V lost 2 bases to trimming and J lost 7 bases, with 17 bases between them. Germline lookup yields CDR1 ENHRY and CDR2 SYGVKD. The CDR3 reads CAISEDLLIWSGELFF. The CDR3 DNA sequence: TGTGCCATCAGTGAGGACTTGCTAATATGGAGCGGGGAGCTGTTTTTT.

The chain recombines TRBV5-8 with TRBJ1-5; D gene uncertain. Germline V gene sequence: CDR1 SGHTS, CDR2 YDEGEE. The CDR3 extends over 15 amino acids. V was pared by 2 bases and J by 0 bases, with 9 bases between. The CDR3 loop is CASSFEGFSNQPQHF. The CDR3 DNA sequence: TGTGCCAGCAGCTTTGAGGGATTTAGCAATCAGCCCCAGCATTTT. Full variable domain (outside the CDR3, taken from reference TRBV5-8 and TRBJ1-5): EAGVTQSPTHLIKTRGQQATLRCSPISGHTSVYWYQQALGLGLQFLLWYDEGEERNRGNFPPRFSGRQFPNYSSELNVNALELEDSALYLCASSFEGFSNQPQHFGDGTRLSIL.

This clonotype came up a few times. DNA of the CDR3: TGTGCCAGCAGCCGGGACCCAATGGGGTTTAACAATGAGCAGTTCTTC. It yields the protein CASSRDPMGFNNEQFF. The rearrangement joins TRBV4-2 to TRBJ2-1; D possibly uses TRBD1 or TRBD2 (5 bases each). Germline values: CDR1 LGHNA, CDR2 YNFKEQ. The CDR3 covers 16 residues. V lost 4 bases to trimming and J lost 5 bases, with 18 bases between them.

The chain links TRBV4-3 to TRBJ2-1, with a tentative D call TRBD2 (6 bases). Per germline, CDR1 LGHNA and CDR2 YSLEER. The CDR3 spans 16 residues. V was cut by 0 bases and J by 4 bases, with 13 bases left in between. The chain's CDR3 is CASSQEGGAGYNEQFF. In DNA, the CDR3 is TGCGCCAGCAGCCAAGAGGGCGGGGCTGGATACAATGAGCAGTTCTTC.

The chain carries TRBV29-1 and TRBJ1-2, with 7 bases fitting TRBD1. CDR3 length: 11 amino acids. After removal of 7 bases from V and 3 bases from J, the junction contained 2 bases not matched to a gene. Germline-derived CDR1 and CDR2 are SQVTM and ANQGSEA. CDR3 bases: TGCAGCGCCGACAGGGACTATGGCTACACCTTC. Amino acids: CSADRDYGYTF.

This clonotype was recorded at least ten times. This chain uses TRBV29-1 with TRBJ2-3; 7 bases are a match to TRBD2. The CDR3 is made up of 14 amino acids. Trimming at V came to 6 bases and at J to 5 bases, leaving 11 bases not matched to a gene. Germline CDR1 reads SQVTM; CDR2 reads ANQGSEA. The CDR3 loop reads CSVERAGSGDTQYF. In DNA, the CDR3 is TGCAGCGTCGAGAGAGCGGGGTCCGGAGATACGCAGTATTTT.

J is TRBJ1-1 and V is TRBV13; TRBD1 matches at 8 bases. Looked up from germline, CDR1 is PRHDT and CDR2 is FYEKMQ (reference sequence). The CDR3 loop spans 15 amino acids. The J segment lost 3 bases and the V segment lost 7 bases, leaving 10 bases of the junction unmatched. CDR3 in DNA: TGTGCCAGCAACCCGACAGGGGCTTCGCACACTGAAGCTTTCTTT. Amino acid sequence: CASNPTGASHTEAFF.

Notes on this clonotype: This may stem from a read error, because a much larger clone lies one nucleotide away. The J gene is TRBJ1-2, the V gene TRBV15, with D unclear. The CDR3 totals 14 residues. Germline CDR1 reads LNHNV; CDR2 reads YYDKDF (reference sequence). The CDR3 region is CATSRTTPGYGFTF. CDR3 bases: TGTGCCACCAGCAGAACCACCCCAGGCTATGGCTTCACCTTC.

V and J are TRBV5-1 and TRBJ1-1; D uncertain. Trimming pared 0 bases from V and 11 bases from J, leaving 8 bases between. This CDR3 has 11 amino acids. Germline values: CDR1 SGHRS, CDR2 YFSETQ. The CDR3 region has the DNA TGCGCCAGCAGCTTGGGGCAACAGGCTTTCTTT. The encoded protein is CASSLGQQAFF.

CDR3 region: CASSSPGGVGTEAFF. In DNA form, the CDR3 reads TGTGCCAGCAGCTCCCCGGGAGGGGTAGGCACTGAAGCTTTCTTT. The chain has TRBV7-6 and TRBJ1-1, with a tentative D call TRBD1 (5 bases). Germline-derived CDR1 and CDR2 are SGHVS and FNYEAQ. V shed 4 bases and J shed 4 bases, with 16 bases lying between them. The length of the CDR3 is 15 residues.

The chain uses TRBV7-9 and TRBJ2-2; D not resolved. The CDR3 has 15 amino acids. Germline V lookup: CDR1 SEHNR, CDR2 FQNEAQ (reference sequence). Deletions cut 4 bases from V and 1 base from J, with 10 bases between. The CDR3 is CASSSGWGNTGELFF. The CDR3, as DNA: TGTGCCAGCAGCTCGGGTTGGGGGAACACCGGGGAGCTGTTTTTT.

The chain has TRBV5-1 and TRBJ1-2; D possibly corresponds to TRBD1 (6 bases). Trimming cost V 4 bases and J 7 bases, with 14 bases left between them. CDR1 and CDR2 from the germline V gene are SGHRS and YFSETQ. The CDR3 totals 13 residues. The CDR3 region has the DNA TGCGCCAGCAGCCCGGAGGACAGAGGTGGCTACACCTTC. This sequence encodes CASSPEDRGGYTF.

The CDR3 DNA is TGTGCCAGCAGTCTTCCCGGGACAGGGGAGGGCGAGCAGTACTTC. Encoded protein: CASSLPGTGEGEQYF. The V call is TRBV27, the J call TRBJ2-7; 10 bases match TRBD1. V was clipped by 5 bases and J by 6 bases; unmatched bases: 10. The CDR3 covers 15 residues. Germline values: CDR1 MNHEY, CDR2 SMNVEV (reference sequence).

The V call is TRBV2, the J call TRBJ1-2; D perhaps matches TRBD1 (5 bases). The CDR3 loop spans 13 amino acids. In germline, CDR1 is SNHLY, CDR2 FYNNEI. V gave up 3 bases and J gave up 4 bases, with 9 bases separating them. This chain's CDR3 is CASSEGEAYGYTF. The CDR3 coding sequence is TGTGCCAGCAGTGAGGGGGAAGCCTATGGCTACACCTTC.

V usage is TRBV5-6 and J usage is TRBJ2-7; no clear D gene. The V and J ends lost 4 bases and 4 bases respectively, with 9 bases between them. In germline, CDR1 is SGHDT, CDR2 YYEEEE. This CDR3 region has 12 residues. CDR3: CASSPKGYEQYF. The CDR3 DNA sequence: TGTGCCAGCAGCCCAAAGGGTTACGAGCAGTACTTC.

The chain combines TRBV5-1 with TRBJ2-3; D possibly corresponds to TRBD1 (5 bases). The V and J ends lost 9 bases and 2 bases respectively, with 10 bases between them. CDR3 size: 12 residues. CDR1 is SGHRS, CDR2 YFSETQ, per germline. DNA of the CDR3: TGCGCCATCCTGGGGCTCACAGATACGCAGTATTTT. Translating gives CAILGLTDTQYF.

The table lists this clonotype with a few counts. The rearrangement uses TRBV18 and TRBJ2-1; TRBD1 or TRBD2 may be the D gene (6 bases each). Trimming removed 2 bases from V and 4 bases from J, with 18 bases in between. CDR1 and CDR2 (germline): KGHSH, LQKENI. There are 17 residues in the CDR3. The CDR3 protein is CASSPSVERGAYNEQFF. CDR3 bases: TGTGCCAGCTCACCATCCGTGGAGAGGGGGGCTTACAATGAGCAGTTCTTC. Together with reference TRBV18 and TRBJ2-1, the CDR3 gives the full variable domain: NAGVMQNPRHLVRRRGQEARLRCSPMKGHSHVYWYRQLPEEGLKFMVYLQKENIIDESGMPKERFSAEFPKEGPSILRIQQVVRGDSAAYFCASSPSVERGAYNEQFFGPGTRLTVL.